Listed here are 30 T cell receptor beta chains from one sample, sequenced in a study of preoperative IRX-2 immunotherapy in early breast cancer. Here immunoSEQ multiplex PCR was the method, and the copy in TCRdb shows in-frame clones only, minus some. The data show fewer than 35,000 clones, roughly 89% seen once. Treatment reported: preoperative locoregional IRX-2 cytokine immunotherapy. Specimen: tumor tissue, collected after IRX-2 immunotherapy. The receptors come from a human donor with breast cancer.

The table lists this clone with a count of one. The rearrangement links TRBV6-8 to TRBJ2-5; TRBD2 aligns across 12 bases. V shed 6 bases and J 4 bases; nucleotides not matched to a gene: 0. The germline gives CDR1 MNHGY, CDR2 SAAAGT. This CDR3 is built from 13 residues. CDR3 in DNA: TGTGCCAGCAGACTAGCGGGGGGAGAGACCCAGTACTTC. Its protein is CASRLAGGETQYF.

For this clone: Its ends do not fully match the called genes, so a read error is possible. The V and J genes are TRBV29-1 and TRBJ2-7; 15 bases map to TRBD2. Germline-derived CDR1 and CDR2 are SQVTM and ANQGSEA. This CDR3 spans 12 amino acids. The CDR3 DNA is TGCAGCGTCTCCGGGACTAGCGGGAGGAAGGACTTC. As protein: CSVSGTSGRKDF.

The V gene is TRBV11-3, the J gene TRBJ1-2; a weak D match, TRBD1 (5 bases). CDR1 and CDR2 from the germline V gene are SGHNT and YENEEA. V lost 3 bases and J lost 7, with 15 bases in between. The CDR3 extends over 14 amino acids. The CDR3 DNA follows: TGTGCCAGCAGCTTTTTCCAGGGTGAGGGTGGCTACACCTTC. Protein sequence: CASSFFQGEGGYTF.

This rearrangement joins TRBV11-3 to TRBJ2-5; D uncertain. Between the trimmed V and J ends, which lost 0 bases and 0 bases, there was a span of 5 bases. There are 14 residues in the CDR3. Germline lookup yields CDR1 SGHNT and CDR2 YENEEA. The CDR3 here is CASSLERNQETQYF. CDR3 DNA: TGTGCCAGCAGCTTAGAGCGGAACCAAGAGACCCAGTACTTC.

This clone has only one observation. The rearrangement links TRBV23-1 to TRBJ1-4; D is uncertain. TRBV23-1 is an open reading frame whose function is uncertain. This CDR3 is built from 16 residues. V shed 6 bases and J shed 3 bases, with 17 bases lying between them. The CDR3 DNA is TGCGCCAGCAGCCAAGCAACAGTCGCGTCTAATGAAAAACTGTTTTTT. It encodes CASSQATVASNEKLFF.

The chain has TRBV19 and TRBJ1-5; tentatively, D is TRBD1 (5 bases). The length of the CDR3 is 13 residues. Germline CDR1 is LNHDA and CDR2 is SQIVND (reference sequence). With 2 bases removed from V and 4 bases from J, the gap between germline ends came to 6 bases. In nucleotides, the CDR3 is TGTGCCAGTAGTATAAACAGGAATCAGCCCCAGCATTTT. Encoded protein: CASSINRNQPQHF.

This chain links TRBV6-8 with TRBJ1-2; D call uncertain. The CDR3 consists of 13 residues. Trimming pared 6 bases from V and 4 bases from J, leaving 12 bases between. Germline V lookup: CDR1 MNHGY, CDR2 SAAAGT. CDR3 sequence: CASRSGPRYGYTF. Here the CDR3 DNA reads TGTGCCAGCAGATCAGGACCCCGCTATGGCTACACCTTC.

The chain carries TRBV6-8 and TRBJ1-6, with 8 bases identical to TRBD1. The CDR3 has 19 residues. CDR1 is MNHGY and CDR2 is SAAAGT in the germline V gene. With 7 bases clipped from V and 0 bases from J, the junction kept 14 bases outside the gene matches. As DNA, the CDR3 is TGTGCCAGCACTGCTCCGGGACAGGTCCTTCTCTCCTATAATTCACCCCTCCACTTT. This encodes CASTAPGQVLLSYNSPLHF.

In this sample, this clone turned up once. This chain uses TRBV6-8 with TRBJ2-1; D is tentatively TRBD1 or TRBD2 (6 bases each). The CDR3 extends over 16 amino acids. The germline V and J ends were trimmed by 0 bases and 0 bases, with 9 bases remaining between them. Germline V gene lookup returns CDR1 MNHGY and CDR2 SAAAGT. The CDR3 DNA follows: TGTGCCAGCAGTTACTCGAGGGGGGCCTCCTACAATGAGCAGTTCTTC. Translated, it gives CASSYSRGASYNEQFF.

This clone was seen a single time. The chain is built from TRBV19 and TRBJ1-1; D remains ambiguous. The CDR3 covers 15 residues. The V and J ends lost 1 base and 0 bases respectively, with 9 bases between them. Germline values: CDR1 LNHDA, CDR2 SQIVND (reference sequence). The CDR3 loop is CASSIGARVNTEAFF. CDR3 bases: TGTGCCAGTAGTATAGGGGCCCGGGTGAACACTGAAGCTTTCTTT.

The chain links TRBV11-3 to TRBJ2-3; no firm D call. Trimming took off 3 bases at V and 6 bases at J, with 19 bases between the two ends. The CDR3 has 16 amino acids. The germline V gene encodes CDR1 SGHNT and CDR2 YENEEA. The CDR3 region is CASSFGETETQDTQYF. The CDR3 DNA reads TGTGCCAGCAGCTTTGGGGAAACAGAGACACAGGATACGCAGTATTTT.

This chain links TRBV6-8 with TRBJ2-3, with 10 bases identical to TRBD2. Losses at the gene ends were 10 bases for V and 2 bases for J; bases not matched to a gene: 9. Germline values: CDR1 MNHGY, CDR2 SAAAGT. This CDR3 region has 15 residues. Here the CDR3 DNA reads TGTGCCATCGGAGGTCTAGCGGGAGACACAGATACGCAGTATTTT. Translating gives CAIGGLAGDTDTQYF.

The V and J genes are TRBV22-1 and TRBJ2-2; TRBD1, the table's D call, lacks a check against the DNA. TRBV22-1 is described as a pseudogene. The CDR3 is 16 residues long. The CDR3 sequence is CASNQRGRANTGELFF. The CDR3 DNA follows: TGTGCCAGCAATCAAAGGGGGCGCGCGAACACCGGGGAGCTGTTTTTT.

This chain joins TRBV6-8 and TRBJ1-2; D may be TRBD1 (6 bases). The V and J ends lost 0 bases and 2 bases respectively, with 10 bases between them. From germline, CDR1 is MNHGY and CDR2 SAAAGT. The CDR3 extends over 15 amino acids. This CDR3 is CASSYSSGVNYGYTF. The CDR3 bases are TGTGCCAGCAGTTACTCTTCAGGGGTGAACTATGGCTACACCTTC.

The chain couples TRBV18 to TRBJ2-3; D perhaps matches TRBD1 (5 bases). The CDR3 runs to 14 residues. Germline V lookup: CDR1 KGHSH, CDR2 LQKENI. Trimming removed 6 bases at V and 1 base at J, with 11 bases between. The DNA for the CDR3 is TGTGCCAGCTCGCTGGGGCTCGGCACAGATACGCAGTATTTT. This gives the protein CASSLGLGTDTQYF.

The chain couples TRBV11-3 to TRBJ1-5, with a possible D match to TRBD1 (5 bases). This CDR3 has 15 amino acids. The germline V gene encodes CDR1 SGHNT and CDR2 YENEEA. V lost 5 bases and J lost 7, with 18 bases in between. CDR3 amino acids: CASSPQGTDGQPQHF. CDR3 nucleotides: TGTGCCAGCAGCCCCCAGGGTACAGATGGCCAGCCCCAGCATTTT.

The rearrangement joins TRBV7-1 to TRBJ1-2, with 8 nucleotides matching TRBD1. TRBV7-1 has ORF status, its function being uncertain. V trimming: 4 bases; J trimming: 7 bases; junction bases outside the gene matches: 14. The CDR3 has 16 residues. Here the CDR3 reads CASSLVKDRAVAGYTF. The DNA of the CDR3 is TGTGCCAGCAGCTTAGTTAAGGACAGGGCAGTGGCTGGCTACACCTTC.

The chain joins TRBV11-3 to TRBJ2-5; the D is unclear. This CDR3 region has 15 residues. V was pared by 1 base and J by 1 base, with 10 bases between. Germline V gene lookup returns CDR1 SGHNT and CDR2 YENEEA. CDR3 DNA: TGTGCCAGCAGCTTAGGGCCCATGGGCCAAGAGACCCAGTACTTC. As protein: CASSLGPMGQETQYF. Complete variable domain (other parts from reference TRBV11-3 and TRBJ2-5): EAGVVQSPRYKIIEKKQPVAFWCNPISGHNTLYWYLQNLGQGPELLIRYENEEAVDDSQLPKDRFSAERLKGVDSTLKIQPAELGDSAVYLCASSLGPMGQETQYFGPGTRLLVL.

This chain connects TRBV22-1 to TRBJ2-7; TRBD1 was called by the table and not checked on the DNA. TRBV22-1 is described as a pseudogene. This CDR3 contains 15 residues. Here the CDR3 DNA reads TGTGCCAGCAGTGAACCGGGACAGGCGACCTACGAGCAGTACTTC. It codes for CASSEPGQATYEQYF.

The chain is built from TRBV10-3 and TRBJ2-3; 10 nucleotides line up with TRBD2. V shed 2 bases, J shed 1 base, and the junction held 6 bases outside the gene matches. CDR1 ENHRY and CDR2 SYGVKD come from the germline V gene. The CDR3 runs to 17 residues. The chain's CDR3 is CAISEVEREGGTDTQYF. CDR3 nucleotide sequence: TGTGCCATCAGTGAGGTAGAGCGGGAGGGAGGCACAGATACGCAGTATTTT.

The chain has TRBV11-3 and TRBJ2-7; TRBD2 might be the D (6 bases). Germline V gene data show CDR1 as SGHNT and CDR2 as YENEEA. This CDR3 is built from 14 residues. V was trimmed by 5 bases and J by 6 bases, leaving 17 bases between them. CDR3 residues: CASSRLGSLGEQYF. CDR3 nucleotides: TGTGCCAGCAGCCGCCTCGGGAGTCTGGGCGAGCAGTACTTC.

This chain uses TRBV6-8 with TRBJ1-1; D is undetermined. Trimming left V 6 bases short and J 3 bases short, with 8 bases between. The CDR3 length is 12 residues. In germline, CDR1 is MNHGY, CDR2 SAAAGT. In nucleotides, the CDR3 is TGTGCCAGCAGGGATGACTACACTGAAGCTTTCTTT. It specifies CASRDDYTEAFF.

The gene calls are TRBV29-1 and TRBJ2-5, with D unclear. In germline, CDR1 is SQVTM, CDR2 ANQGSEA. V lost 2 bases, J lost 3 bases, and 13 bases lay in between. The CDR3 length is 14 residues. The CDR3 coding sequence is TGCAGCGTTGAACTCGAGGCAGCTGAAGAGACCCAGTACTTC. Amino acid sequence: CSVELEAAEETQYF.

Here the CDR3 DNA reads TGTGCCAGTAGTATGAGACAGGGAGGCAACTATGGCTACACCTTC. The encoded protein is CASSMRQGGNYGYTF. This chain uses TRBV19 with TRBJ1-2, with TRBD1 matching 7 bases. The CDR3 consists of 15 residues. The J segment lost 2 bases and the V segment lost 3 bases, leaving 6 bases of the junction unmatched. Germline assignment: CDR1 LNHDA and CDR2 SQIVND (reference sequence).

The chain links TRBV18 to TRBJ2-7, with 9 bases matching TRBD1. CDR3 length: 13 residues. Germline V gives CDR1 KGHSH, CDR2 LQKENI. The V gene end was trimmed by 6 bases and the J gene end by 9 bases; junction bases not matched to a gene: 9. Written as DNA, the CDR3 is TGTGCCAGCTCCGGGACAGGGCCCCGGGGGCAGTACGTC. This sequence encodes CASSGTGPRGQYV.

The chain couples TRBV6-8 to TRBJ2-7; D unclear. Deletions cut 2 bases from V and 5 bases from J, with 13 bases between. Per germline, CDR1 MNHGY and CDR2 SAAAGT. The CDR3 has 14 residues. The CDR3 sequence is CASSYQGPTHEQYF. The CDR3 DNA reads as TGTGCCAGCAGTTACCAAGGACCCACCCACGAGCAGTACTTC.

This rearrangement joins TRBV6-8 to TRBJ2-3, with 9 bases lining up with TRBD2. The V and J ends lost 5 bases and 2 bases, in that order; junction bases with no gene match: 5. Germline CDR1 and CDR2: MNHGY and SAAAGT. This CDR3 contains 15 residues. This CDR3 reads CASSGLAGVTDTQYF. CDR3 in DNA: TGTGCCAGCAGTGGATTAGCGGGAGTCACAGATACGCAGTATTTT.

This clone has only a few counts. The chain joins TRBV11-3 to TRBJ1-1; D is unresolved. The germline gives CDR1 SGHNT, CDR2 YENEEA. CDR3 length: 14 amino acids. V lost 6 bases and J lost 1, with 12 bases in between. CDR3 region: CASSPWSGNTEAFF. DNA for the CDR3: TGTGCCAGCAGTCCGTGGTCAGGGAACACTGAAGCTTTCTTT.

V and J are TRBV11-3 and TRBJ2-7; no clear D. Germline V gene lookup returns CDR1 SGHNT and CDR2 YENEEA. V dropped 5 bases and J dropped 4 bases, with 15 bases sitting between them. This CDR3 has 14 residues. The CDR3 spells CASSPASARYEQYF. The DNA of the CDR3 is TGTGCCAGCAGCCCAGCCAGCGCAAGATACGAGCAGTACTTC. The entire variable domain, with the rest obtained from reference TRBV11-3 and TRBJ2-7, is as follows: EAGVVQSPRYKIIEKKQPVAFWCNPISGHNTLYWYLQNLGQGPELLIRYENEEAVDDSQLPKDRFSAERLKGVDSTLKIQPAELGDSAVYLCASSPASARYEQYFGPGTRLTVT.

The chain is built from TRBV11-3 and TRBJ1-2; D is perhaps TRBD1 (5 bases). Germline-derived CDR1 and CDR2 are SGHNT and YENEEA. The CDR3 runs to 16 residues. Trimming took off 1 base at V and 5 bases at J, with 17 bases between the two ends. The CDR3 reads CASSLGVRGRGYGYTF. The CDR3 DNA reads TGTGCCAGCAGCTTAGGGGTGAGGGGACGGGGGTATGGCTACACCTTC.